This T cell receptor (beta chain) was retrieved from a study of radiation and T cells in renal cell carcinoma. TCRdb's table, derived via immunoSEQ multiplex PCR, lists solely in-frame clones and lacks some. The table lists 100,000 to 150,000 clones, about 81% of them singletons. In this sample, this clone turned up once. Other DNA sequences in this specimen translate into the identical CDR3. Germline loops: CDR1 SNHLY, CDR2 FYNNEI. This CDR3 spans 12 amino acids. V lost 3 bases and J lost 12, with 15 bases in between. The time point denotes: blood 2 weeks post-SBRT. Documented treatment: 15 Gy SBRT to primary tumor, nephrectomy 4 weeks later.

Sequencing was performed on blood, taken from a patient whose treatment included radiotherapy and nephrectomy. V gene TRBV2 combines with J gene TRBJ2-7; D is unresolved. The sequence was obtained from a man aged 45-65 years with renal cell carcinoma. CDR3 sequence reads: CASSEFLLRLYF. The DNA of the CDR3 is TGTGCCAGCAGTGAGTTTCTCCTTAGACTGTACTTC.